The sequence of this TCR beta chain was determined in a study of control samples from healthy donors and cancer patients. Sequenced by immunoSEQ multiplex PCR; TCRdb stores in-frame clones only, minus some. This repertoire shows about 130,000 clones, around 93% found once; its top ten account for approximately 2%. With 0 bases clipped from V and 6 bases from J, the junction kept 4 bases outside the gene matches. The CDR3 runs 16 residues. The germline V gene encodes CDR1 SGHRS and CDR2 YFSETQ. The chain joins TRBV5-1 to TRBJ2-1; TRBD2 matches at 12 bases. This TCR derives from a woman in her forties or fifties in good health. What was sequenced was blood. In DNA form, the CDR3 reads TGCGCCAGCAGCTTGGATGCGACTAGCGGGAGCAATGAGCAGTTCTTC. It is translated as CASSLDATSGSNEQFF.